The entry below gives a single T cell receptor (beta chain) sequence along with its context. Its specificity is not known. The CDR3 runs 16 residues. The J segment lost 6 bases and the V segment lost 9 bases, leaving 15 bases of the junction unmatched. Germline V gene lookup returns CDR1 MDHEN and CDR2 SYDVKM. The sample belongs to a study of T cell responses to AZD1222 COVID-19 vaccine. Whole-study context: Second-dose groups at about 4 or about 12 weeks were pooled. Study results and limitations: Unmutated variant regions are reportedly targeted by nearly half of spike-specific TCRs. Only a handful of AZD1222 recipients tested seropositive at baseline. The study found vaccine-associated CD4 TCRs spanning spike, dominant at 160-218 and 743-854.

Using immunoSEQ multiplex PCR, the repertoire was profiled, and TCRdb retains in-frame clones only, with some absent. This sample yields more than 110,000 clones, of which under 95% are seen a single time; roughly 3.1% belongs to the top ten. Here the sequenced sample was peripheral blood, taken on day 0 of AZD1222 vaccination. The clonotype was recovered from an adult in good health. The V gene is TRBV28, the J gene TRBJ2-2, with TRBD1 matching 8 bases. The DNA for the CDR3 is TGTGCCAGTCACACAATGTACAGGGGGTATTCCGGGGAGCTGTTTTTT. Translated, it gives CASHTMYRGYSGELFF.